These T cell receptor beta chains were read from a single sample in a study of OX40 agonist ivuxolimab in advanced cancers. The protocol was immunoSEQ multiplex PCR, while the TCRdb copy is restricted to in-frame clones and leaves out a portion. The table has some 70,000 clones, approximately 89% seen once. The material sequenced was CD4+ or CD8+ T cells sorted from blood, taken in a trial of the OX40 agonist ivuxolimab. These receptors originate from an adult with an advanced solid tumor such as melanoma, head and neck, liver or kidney cancer. Both conserved end residues are part of each CDR3. A D gene is named only where the DNA matches it firmly. Size is omitted from some rows. Given values are once, few, many or a class for expanded clones.

DNA | CDR3 | J | size | length | V | D
TGTGCCTGGAGTGTACTGGGACAGGGCGGCTATGGCTACACCTTC | CAWSVLGQGGYGYTF | TRBJ1-2 | NA | 15 | TRBV30 | TRBD1
TGTGCCTGGAGTGGATTCCCTATGAACACTGAAGCTTTCTTT | CAWSGFPMNTEAFF | TRBJ1-1 | NA | 14 | TRBV30 | NA
TGTGCCAGCAGCCCGCGGACAGGGGATGGCTACACCTTC | CASSPRTGDGYTF | TRBJ1-2 | NA | 13 | TRBV7-9 | TRBD1
TGTGCCAGCAGCCCGGGGCGTGGGCTAGGGAGGTATGACGAGCAGTACTTC | CASSPGRGLGRYDEQYF | TRBJ2-7 | few | 17 | TRBV7-9 | NA
TGCAGTGCTACGGGGAACACTGAAGCTTTCTTT | CSATGNTEAFF | TRBJ1-1 | NA | 11 | TRBV20-1 | NA
TGTGCCTGGAGTGTAGAAAGGGTCTACGGCTACACCTTC | CAWSVERVYGYTF | TRBJ1-2 | NA | 13 | TRBV30 | NA
TGCGCCAGCAGCACCCGTAGCGGGGGGGCAGGGGAGCAGTACTTC | CASSTRSGGAGEQYF | TRBJ2-7 | few | 15 | TRBV5-1 | TRBD2
TGTGCCAGCAGTTACTCGACAGGGGGCGGACGCGGCTACACCTTC | CASSYSTGGGRGYTF | TRBJ1-2 | NA | 15 | TRBV6-5 | TRBD1
TGTGCCAGCAGGCCCCCCGCCGGGACTTACGAGCAGTACTTC | CASRPPAGTYEQYF | TRBJ2-7 | NA | 14 | TRBV6-6 | NA
TGTGCCAGCAGCCCCTACTCGAGCTCCTACGAGCAGTACTTC | CASSPYSSSYEQYF | TRBJ2-7 | NA | 14 | TRBV5-4 | NA
TGTGCCAGCAGTGATGCGGGGTACACCGGGGAGCTGTTTTTT | CASSDAGYTGELFF | TRBJ2-2 | NA | 14 | TRBV25-1 | NA